This T cell receptor (beta chain) came from a study of cytomegalovirus exposure and HLA in healthy donors. Study details: A data release that came early held approximately 92 million unique TCRs from HLA-typed donors.

Study-wide results and caveats: The authors listed 180 or so TCR beta chains as cytomegalovirus-associated. Presence/absence analyses treated sequencing depth as roughly uniform across donors.

Note on this clone: Its cognate antigen is unknown.

Vbeta (60) and Jbeta (13) primers were used in the PCR. Original data processing: In a later analysis, about 11 million of approximately 80 million unique beta chains occurred in at least two donors. Here immunoSEQ multiplex PCR was the method, and the copy in TCRdb shows in-frame clones only, minus some. For V, J and clone size, that table is used; D and trimming come from the DNA. The sample has roughly 96,000 clones, 65% to 75% seen once; the top ten hold under 3%. Germline values: CDR1 MDHEN, CDR2 SYDVKM. This CDR3 has 15 residues. Trimming removed 6 bases from V and 4 bases from J; junction bases left unmatched: 5.

This TCR was recovered from a female donor in good health and CMV-seropositive. Sequenced material: PBMCs. V usage is TRBV28 and J usage is TRBJ2-7; 14 nucleotides agree with TRBD2. CDR3 nucleotides: TGTGCCAGCAGAACCGGGACTAGCGGGGGTTACGAGCAGTACTTC. Protein sequence: CASRTGTSGGYEQYF.